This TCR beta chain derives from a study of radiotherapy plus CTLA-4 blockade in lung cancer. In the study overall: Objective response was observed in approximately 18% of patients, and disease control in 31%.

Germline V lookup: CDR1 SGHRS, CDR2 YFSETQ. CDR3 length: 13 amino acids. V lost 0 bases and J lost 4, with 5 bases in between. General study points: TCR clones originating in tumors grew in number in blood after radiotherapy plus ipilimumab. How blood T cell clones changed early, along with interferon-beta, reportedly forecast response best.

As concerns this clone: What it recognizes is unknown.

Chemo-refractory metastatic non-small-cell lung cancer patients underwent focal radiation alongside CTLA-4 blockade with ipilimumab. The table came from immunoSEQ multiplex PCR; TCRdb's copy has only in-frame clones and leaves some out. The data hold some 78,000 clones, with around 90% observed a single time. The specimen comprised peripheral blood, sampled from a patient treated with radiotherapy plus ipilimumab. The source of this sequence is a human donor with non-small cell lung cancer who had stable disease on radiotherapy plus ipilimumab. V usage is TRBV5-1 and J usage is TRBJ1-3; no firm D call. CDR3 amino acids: CASSLATGNTIYF. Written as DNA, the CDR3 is TGCGCCAGCAGCTTGGCCACGGGAAACACCATATATTTT. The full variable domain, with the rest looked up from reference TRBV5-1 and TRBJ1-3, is KAGVTQTPRYLIKTRGQQVTLSCSPISGHRSVSWYQQTPGQGLQFLFEYFSETQRNKGNFPGRFSGRQFSNSRSEMNVSTLELGDSALYLCASSLATGNTIYFGEGSWLTVV.